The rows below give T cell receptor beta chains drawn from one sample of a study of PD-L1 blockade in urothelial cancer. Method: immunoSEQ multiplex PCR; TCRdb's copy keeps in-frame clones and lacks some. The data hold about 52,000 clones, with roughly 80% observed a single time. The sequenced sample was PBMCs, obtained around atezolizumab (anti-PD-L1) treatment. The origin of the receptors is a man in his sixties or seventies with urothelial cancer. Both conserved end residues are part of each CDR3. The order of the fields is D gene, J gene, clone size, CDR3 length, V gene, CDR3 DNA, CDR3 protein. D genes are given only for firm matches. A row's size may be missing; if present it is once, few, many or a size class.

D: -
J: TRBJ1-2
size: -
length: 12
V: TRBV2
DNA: TGTGCCAGCAGTGAGTCGGGGTTTGGCTACACCTTC
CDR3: CASSESGFGYTF

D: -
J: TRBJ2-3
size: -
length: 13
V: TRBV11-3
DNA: TGTGCCACCCAGGGGTTTAAGACAGATACGCAGTATTTT
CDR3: CATQGFKTDTQYF

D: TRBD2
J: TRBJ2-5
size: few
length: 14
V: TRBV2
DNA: TGTGCCAGCTCGGGACTAGCGGAACAAGAGACCCAGTACTTC
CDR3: CASSGLAEQETQYF

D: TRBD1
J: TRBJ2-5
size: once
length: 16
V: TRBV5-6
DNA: TGTGCCAGCAGCGATATCTGGACAGGGGGAAGAGAGACCCAGTACTTC
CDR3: CASSDIWTGGRETQYF

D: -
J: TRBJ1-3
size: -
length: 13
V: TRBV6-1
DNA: TGTGCGTGTGGGGAGTCATATGGAAACACCATATATTTT
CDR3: CACGESYGNTIYF

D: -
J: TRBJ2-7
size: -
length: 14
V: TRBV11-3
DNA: TGTGCCAGCAGCGCGTCGACAGGTTCCTACGAGCAGTACTTC
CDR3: CASSASTGSYEQYF

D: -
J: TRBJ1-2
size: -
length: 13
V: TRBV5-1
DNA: TGCGCCAGCAGCTTTCGACAGAACTATGGCTACACCTTC
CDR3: CASSFRQNYGYTF

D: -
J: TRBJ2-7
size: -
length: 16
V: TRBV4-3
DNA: TGCGCCAGCAGCCACCTACAAGGATCGGGTCCCTACGAGCAGTACTTC
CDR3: CASSHLQGSGPYEQYF

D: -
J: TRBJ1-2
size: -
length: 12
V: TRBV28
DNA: TGTGCCAGCAGCTCCGGGTTCTATGGCTACACCTTC
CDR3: CASSSGFYGYTF

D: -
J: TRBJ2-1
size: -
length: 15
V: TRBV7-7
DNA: TGTGCCAGCAGCTTAAATGTGGGGAGTGGCAATGAGCAGTTCTTC
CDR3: CASSLNVGSGNEQFF

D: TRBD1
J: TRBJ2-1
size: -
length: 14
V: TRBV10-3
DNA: TGTGCCATCAGTGGAGGGGAGAGGACAGGAGTTCAGTTCTTC
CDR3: CAISGGERTGVQFF

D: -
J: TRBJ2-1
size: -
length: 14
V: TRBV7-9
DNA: TGTGCCAGCAGCTTAGACCCCCGGGGTGATGAGCAGTTCTTC
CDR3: CASSLDPRGDEQFF

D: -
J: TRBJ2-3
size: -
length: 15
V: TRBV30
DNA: TGTGCCTGGAGTGCAGGGCAGGGATACACAGATACGCAGTATTTT
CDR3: CAWSAGQGYTDTQYF

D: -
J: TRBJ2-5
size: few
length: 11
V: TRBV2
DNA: TGTGCCAGCAGCGAACTAGAGACCCAGTACTTC
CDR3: CASSELETQYF

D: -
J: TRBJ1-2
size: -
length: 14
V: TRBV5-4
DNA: TGTGCCAGCAGCTTCGGAGACAGTTACTATGGCTACACCTTC
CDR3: CASSFGDSYYGYTF

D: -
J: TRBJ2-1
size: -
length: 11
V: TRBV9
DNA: TGTGCCAGCAGCGTACATAATGAGCAGTTCTTC
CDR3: CASSVHNEQFF

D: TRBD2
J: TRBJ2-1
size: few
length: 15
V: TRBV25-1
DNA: TGTGCCAGCAGTGCCGCGGGACTACCTAACAATGAGCAGTTCTTC
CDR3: CASSAAGLPNNEQFF

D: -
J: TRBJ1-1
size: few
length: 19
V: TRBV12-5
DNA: TGTGCTAGTGGTCCTACCTTCGGGGCAGGGGCTCTAGGGAACACTGAAGCTTTCTTT
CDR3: CASGPTFGAGALGNTEAFF

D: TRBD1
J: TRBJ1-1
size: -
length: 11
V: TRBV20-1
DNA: TGCAGTGCTCCGGACAGGGTTTCGGCTTTCTTT
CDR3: CSAPDRVSAFF

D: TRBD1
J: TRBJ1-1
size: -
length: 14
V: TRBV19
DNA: TGTGCCAGTAGTGTTACAGGGGGGCGCACTGAAGCTTTCTTT
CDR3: CASSVTGGRTEAFF

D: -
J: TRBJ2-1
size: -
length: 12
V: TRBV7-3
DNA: TGTGCCAGCAGCTCGGATAGGGGAGAGCAGTTCTTC
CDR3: CASSSDRGEQFF

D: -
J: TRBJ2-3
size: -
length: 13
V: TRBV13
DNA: TGTGCCAGCAGCCCCCGCAGGGCAGATACGCAGTATTTT
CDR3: CASSPRRADTQYF

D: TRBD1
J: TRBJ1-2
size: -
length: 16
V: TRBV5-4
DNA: TGTGCCAGCAGCATCAAAATAGGGACAGCTAACTATGGCTACACCTTC
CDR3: CASSIKIGTANYGYTF

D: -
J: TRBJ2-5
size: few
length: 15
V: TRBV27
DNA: TGTGCCAGCAGTTTACGGGGTGCGGGGCAAGAGACCCAGTACTTC
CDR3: CASSLRGAGQETQYF

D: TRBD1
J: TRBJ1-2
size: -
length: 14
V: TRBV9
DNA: TGTGCCAGCAGCCCCCAGGGACAGGGGAATGGCTACACCTTC
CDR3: CASSPQGQGNGYTF

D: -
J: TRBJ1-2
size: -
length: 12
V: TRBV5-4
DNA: TGTGCCAGCAGCTTGACGAGGGAGGGCTACACCTTC
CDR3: CASSLTREGYTF

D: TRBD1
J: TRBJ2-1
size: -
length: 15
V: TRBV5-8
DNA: TGTGCCAGCAGCCCGGGACAGACACCTAACAATGAGCAGTTCTTC
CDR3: CASSPGQTPNNEQFF

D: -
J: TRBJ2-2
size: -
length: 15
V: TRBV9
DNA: TGTGCCAGCAGCCTTAGCGACGAACACACCGGGGAGCTGTTTTTT
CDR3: CASSLSDEHTGELFF